These 19 T cell receptor beta chains were all obtained from the same sample, sequenced in a study of molecular identifiers for immune sequencing clone quantification. TCRdb reprocessed the PCR reads via MiXCR and lists one record per CDR3 protein. The sample holds about 640,000 distinct CDR3 sequences, about 20% seen once. The sample was naive CD8+ T cells from blood, with Jurkat cell RNA spiked in. Subset described: FACS-sorted CD8+CD4-CCR7+CD45RA+ naive T cells. These receptors all come from a human donor in good health. Some libraries in this study had Jurkat cell RNA spiked in.

With regard to this clonotype: A much larger clone is a single base away; this may be a read error. V is TRBV12-3 or TRBV12-4 and J is TRBJ2-2, with TRBD2 identical over 8 bases. The V gene end was trimmed by 1 base and the J gene end by 3 bases; junction bases not matched to a gene: 10. The CDR3 length is 18 residues. CDR3 nucleotides: TGTGCCAGCAGTTTAGGCGGGTCGGGGGGGACGTACACCGGGGAGCTGTTTTTT. Its translation is CASSLGGSGGTYTGELFF.

Of note for this clonotype: A much larger clone differs by one base, so this may be a read error. This chain joins TRBV4-1 and TRBJ1-1; unclear D gene. The V gene's germline CDR1 is MGHRA and CDR2 YSYEKL. The CDR3 loop spans 13 amino acids. The germline V and J ends were trimmed by 7 bases and 6 bases, with 15 bases remaining between them. The CDR3 nucleotides read TGCGCCAGCAACCCACCGACCGTAGCTGAAGCTTTCTTT. Protein: CASNPPTVAEAFF.

To note about this clonotype: Its ends do not fully match the called genes, so a read error is possible. This chain connects TRBV5-3 to TRBJ2-3; 9 bases fit TRBD1. TRBV5-3 is placed among ORFs of uncertain function. This CDR3 comprises 16 residues. The CDR3 bases are TGTGCCAGCAGCTTACCACGGACAGGGGTCACAGATACGCAGTATTTT. Its protein is CASSLPRTGVTDTQYF.

This clonotype showed up many times. The rearrangement joins TRBV11-2 to TRBJ2-3; unclear D gene. Deletions cut 0 bases from V and 4 bases from J, with 5 bases between. CDR1 and CDR2 (germline): SGHAT, FQNNGV. This CDR3 is 13 amino acids long. CDR3 in DNA: TGTGCCAGCAGCTTAGATCCAGCAGATACGCAGTATTTT. It specifies CASSLDPADTQYF. The full variable domain, rest sourced from reference TRBV11-2 and TRBJ2-3, is EAGVAQSPRYKIIEKRQSVAFWCNPISGHATLYWYQQILGQGPKLLIQFQNNGVVDDSQLPKDRFSAERLKGVDSTLKIQPAKLEDSAVYLCASSLDPADTQYFGPGTRLTVL.

J is TRBJ2-7 and V is TRBV27, with TRBD1 identical over 7 bases. The ends lost 6 bases at V and 4 bases at J; junction bases unmatched: 6. From germline, CDR1 is MNHEY and CDR2 SMNVEV (reference sequence). The CDR3 has 13 residues. CDR3 coding DNA: TGTGCCAGCAGCCACGACAGGGTATACGAGCAGTACTTC. Translating gives CASSHDRVYEQYF.

The chain uses TRBV28 and TRBJ2-1; 9 bases agree with TRBD2. The CDR3 consists of 15 residues. J was trimmed by 5 bases and V by 7 bases; bases with no gene match: 9. Germline CDR1 MDHEN, CDR2 SYDVKM. The DNA of the CDR3 is TGTGCCAGCACCCCAGGGACTAGCAATCACAATGAGCAGTTCTTC. Amino acid sequence: CASTPGTSNHNEQFF.

The sample holds a few counts of this clonotype. The V call is TRBV20-1, the J call TRBJ2-7, with D maybe TRBD2 (7 bases). This CDR3 is 13 amino acids long. Trimming took off 5 bases at V and 4 bases at J, with 15 bases between the two ends. Germline V gene sequence: CDR1 DFQATT, CDR2 SNEGSKA (reference sequence). In DNA form, the CDR3 reads TGCAGTGCTCCTCCGGGGGGCCGGTACGAGCAGTACTTC. Translating gives CSAPPGGRYEQYF.

The chain joins TRBV4-1 to TRBJ2-2; weak D call: TRBD2 (5 bases). The CDR3 has 16 residues. The germline V gene has CDR1 MGHRA and CDR2 YSYEKL. Trimming shortened V by 3 bases and J by 3 bases, and 14 bases separated the two germline ends. The CDR3 DNA is TGCGCCAGCAGCCAGGAAAGCGGTTGGGACACCGGGGAGCTGTTTTTT. It encodes CASSQESGWDTGELFF.

This clonotype was observed many times. The chain is built from TRBV7-9 and TRBJ2-7, with a weak D call TRBD1 (5 bases). The CDR3 has 14 amino acids. Germline V gene data show CDR1 as SEHNR and CDR2 as FQNEAQ (reference sequence). V lost 6 bases and J lost 4, with 16 bases in between. The chain's CDR3 is CASRAGDSKYEQYF. CDR3 nucleotide sequence: TGTGCCAGCAGGGCCGGAGACAGTAAGTACGAGCAGTACTTC.

A few counts support this clonotype. The rearrangement joins TRBV27 to TRBJ1-6; TRBD1 is a possible D gene (5 bases). CDR3 length: 16 residues. CDR1 is MNHEY and CDR2 is SMNVEV in the germline V gene (reference sequence). The ends were cut back, 4 bases at V and 6 bases at J, with 16 bases in the middle. This CDR3 is CASSWGTGVLNSPLHF. For the CDR3, the DNA is TGTGCCAGCAGTTGGGGAACAGGCGTCCTTAATTCACCCCTCCACTTT.

CDR3 nucleotide sequence: TGTGCCAGCAGCTTAATGGGGGGTGATCAGCCCCAGCATTTT. Translated: CASSLMGGDQPQHF. The chain employs TRBV7-9 and TRBJ1-5; D is perhaps TRBD1 (5 bases). The CDR3 is 14 residues long. V was cut by 2 bases and J by 5 bases, with 10 bases left in between. The germline CDR1 and CDR2 sequences are SEHNR and FQNEAQ (reference sequence).

The sample holds many counts of this clonotype. The rearrangement uses TRBV30 and TRBJ2-7; the D gene is possibly TRBD1 (5 bases). The germline gives CDR1 GTSNPN, CDR2 SVGIG (reference sequence). The CDR3 totals 12 residues. Trimming pared 0 bases from V and 3 bases from J, leaving 6 bases between. CDR3 in amino acids: CAWSVDSYEQYF. The CDR3 DNA reads TGTGCCTGGAGTGTCGACAGCTACGAGCAGTACTTC.

This clonotype was counted many times. CDR3 in DNA: TGTGCCAGCTCACCACCGGCACTCCAAGAGACCCAGTACTTC. It is translated as CASSPPALQETQYF. This chain joins TRBV18 and TRBJ2-5; no reliable D call. CDR1 KGHSH and CDR2 LQKENI come from the germline V gene. With 0 bases removed from V and 1 base from J, the gap between germline ends came to 6 bases. The CDR3 is 14 amino acids. Full variable domain (missing parts from reference TRBV18 and TRBJ2-5): NAGVMQNPRHLVRRRGQEARLRCSPMKGHSHVYWYRQLPEEGLKFMVYLQKENIIDESGMPKERFSAEFPKEGPSILRIQQVVRGDSAAYFCASSPPALQETQYFGPGTRLLVL.

This clonotype occurred many times. The V and J genes are TRBV7-3 and TRBJ2-3, with TRBD1 matching over 10 bases. The CDR3 is 15 amino acids. Germline CDR1 is SGHTA and CDR2 is FQGTGA. J gave up 6 bases and V 4 bases, and 7 bases lay outside the gene matches. CDR3 amino acids: CASSSFGTGADTQYF. The CDR3 region has the DNA TGTGCCAGCAGCTCATTCGGGACAGGGGCGGATACGCAGTATTTT.

This clonotype was detected ten times or more. The chain employs TRBV27 and TRBJ2-2; TRBD1 or TRBD2 may be the D gene (5 bases each). V was pared by 3 bases and J by 1 base, with 12 bases between. This CDR3 has 16 residues. The V gene's germline CDR1 is MNHEY and CDR2 SMNVEV (reference sequence). Here the CDR3 reads CASSLLGVENTGELFF. CDR3 nucleotide sequence: TGTGCCAGCAGTTTGTTGGGGGTTGAGAACACCGGGGAGCTGTTTTTT.

The rearrangement links TRBV19 to TRBJ2-1; 7 bases agree with TRBD2. V lost 3 bases to trimming and J lost 1 base; unmatched junction nucleotides: 6. Germline CDR1 is LNHDA and CDR2 is SQIVND (reference sequence). CDR3 length equals 16 residues. The CDR3, as DNA: TGTGCCAGTAGTATCCCGACTAGCTGGTCCTACAATGAGCAGTTCTTC. Protein: CASSIPTSWSYNEQFF.

This clonotype was counted at least ten times. V usage is TRBV2 and J usage is TRBJ2-1; D is uncertain. The V gene lost 6 bases and the J gene lost 5 bases, with 11 bases spanning the gap. Germline CDR1 and CDR2: SNHLY and FYNNEI. CDR3 length: 13 residues. The CDR3 is CASSPLGNNEQFF. For the CDR3, the DNA is TGTGCCAGCAGCCCACTGGGGAACAATGAGCAGTTCTTC.

The chain uses TRBV6-6 and TRBJ2-5; 7 bases are shared with TRBD2. CDR1 is MNHNY and CDR2 is SVGAGI in the germline V gene (reference sequence). The CDR3 has 13 residues. The V and J ends lost 5 bases and 11 bases, in that order; junction bases with no gene match: 11. The CDR3 sequence is CASSPGASGDQYF. The CDR3 nucleotides are TGTGCCAGCAGTCCCGGGGCTAGCGGAGATCAGTACTTC.

The chain has TRBV27 and TRBJ1-1; D is undetermined. The germline gives CDR1 MNHEY, CDR2 SMNVEV (reference sequence). The CDR3 is 15 residues long. V lost 3 bases, J lost 0 bases, and 11 bases lay in between. The CDR3 DNA reads TGTGCCAGCAGTTTGGGCAGCCACATGAACACTGAAGCTTTCTTT. Its protein is CASSLGSHMNTEAFF.